This T cell receptor beta chain emerged from a study of T cells after yellow fever vaccination (dated by TCRdb to between 2019 and 2020). Background for the entire study: The SMART-Seq v4 Ultra Low Input RNA kit was used to prepare libraries from fractions with low cell numbers. To follow T-cell clones before and after primary and booster YFV17D yellow fever vaccination, bulk TCR alpha and beta repertoires were sequenced over time. Two healthy male donors, one aged 18 to 29 and one aged 30 to 39 years, were included in the cohort. Blood samples were taken at several timepoints before and after primary and secondary immunization, and bulk PBMC replicates and cell subsets were isolated. What the research found in general, with its limitations: A small share of clonotypes occurred in both CD4 and CD8 compartments, likely arising from convergent recombination. Computational filtering was needed because FACS-sorted repertoires could contain abundant contaminating clonotypes from the bulk population. Because only a couple of donors were included in the study, the extent to which the findings can be generalized is limited. Most clones expanded after primary vaccination were re-detected after the booster (96% of CD4 and around 88% of CD8), suggesting broad memory maintenance. The secondary T-cell response was found to be weaker but faster than the primary response, with a peak reached on day 5 rather than on day 15.

This specimen's treatment or condition label, per the study, means: live attenuated yellow fever vaccine strain. PBMCs were isolated from peripheral blood using a standard Ficoll-Paque protocol. With anti-CD3 and anti-CD8 staining plus a dextramer loaded with the yellow fever NS4B epitope peptide, the researchers sorted epitope-specific CD8 T cells. TriZol was used to extract RNA from bulk PBMCs, CD4 and CD8 fractions, and dextramer-positive and dextramer-negative fractions. In this sample, this clonotype turned up a few times. Base qualities were left out, and no much larger clone turns up one base away. The trim is 0 bases for V and 0 bases for J, with a gap of 9 bases between the germline ends. The CDR3 runs 16 residues from the cysteine to the phenylalanine. Only the CDR3 portion is preserved as DNA: 48 bases, with reading frame beginning at the first base. From a lookup of the germline V gene, CDR1 and CDR2 are LGHNA and YSLEER.

TCR cDNA was synthesized by 5'RACE template switching, which introduced a universal primer site and unique molecular identifiers. Priming of cDNA synthesis was performed from both the TCR alpha and TCR beta constant segments. Library amplification used two PCR steps, and the second PCR step added sample barcodes and sequencing adapters. Sequencing of libraries was done on Illumina HiSeq 2500 (2x100 bp) or NovaSeq (2x150 bp). Under the source paper's analysis protocol: Reads were demultiplexed and collapsed into UMI consensus sequences with MIGEC, and V(D)J alignment was performed with MiXCR. Using edgeR on replicate PBMC samples, clonotypes were called vaccine-responding if FDR was below 0.01 and the log2 fold change was above 5 up to day 15. Each bulk clonotype received a CD4 or CD8 identity based on whether the sequenced CD4 or CD8 repertoire contained that clonotype at higher abundance. Clonotypes enriched at least 10-fold in dextramer-positive versus dextramer-negative fractions were classed as NS4B-specific, and CD4-biased clonotypes were left out. Clones were called with MiXCR by TCRdb after fastp trimmed the public reads at Q25, and only in-frame beta chains were retained. Identical CDR3 proteins give one entry, which carries the most common genes and DNA. Here the V and J calls rest on TCRdb's processing, not on the authors' analysis. This sample comprises about 85,000 distinct CDR3 sequences, 13% of them detected only once. The top ten clonotypes cover about 26% of the sample.

Here the chain combines TRBV4-3 and TRBJ1-3; the D gene cannot be named for sure. The sample in question was CD8+ T cells not binding an NS4B(214-222) dextramer, sorted from PBMCs, obtained about 21 days after the first yellow fever vaccination. The label giving this sample's cell subset or site can be read as: NS4B epitope dextramer-negative CD8 T cells. This clonotype was sampled from a man aged 18 to 30 who received the YFV17D yellow fever vaccine. The CDR3 protein is CASSQDWQSSGNTIYF. The nucleotide sequence reads TGCGCCAGCAGCCAAGATTGGCAGAGCTCTGGAAACACCATATATTTT.